The entry below gives a single T cell receptor (beta chain) sequence along with its context. Its antigen is unknown. Profiling relied on immunoSEQ multiplex PCR, and the TCRdb table lists in-frame clones only, not all of them. The table shows about 50,000 clones, with about 91% occurring only once. These data come from a study of OX40 agonist ivuxolimab in advanced cancers. Overall study: The patients received ivuxolimab by intravenous route every 2 weeks at 0.01 to 10 mg/kg.

It was autoimmune disease history or systemic immunosuppression that excluded patients. V lost 0 bases and J lost 2, with 6 bases in between. CDR1 is SGHNT, CDR2 YYREEE, per germline (reference sequence). The CDR3 is made up of 15 amino acids. The study, taken as a whole, reports: Averaging showed that CD8+ T cells had more expanded clones than CD4+ did.

The genes are TRBV5-4 and TRBJ2-6; D might be TRBD1 (6 bases). This receptor was obtained from an adult with an advanced solid tumor such as melanoma, head and neck, liver or kidney cancer. Here the sequenced sample was CD4+ or CD8+ T cells sorted from blood, taken in a trial of the OX40 agonist ivuxolimab. The CDR3 spells CASSLAGAGANVLTF. CDR3 sequence (DNA): TGTGCCAGCAGCTTGGCAGGGGCTGGGGCCAACGTCCTGACTTTC.